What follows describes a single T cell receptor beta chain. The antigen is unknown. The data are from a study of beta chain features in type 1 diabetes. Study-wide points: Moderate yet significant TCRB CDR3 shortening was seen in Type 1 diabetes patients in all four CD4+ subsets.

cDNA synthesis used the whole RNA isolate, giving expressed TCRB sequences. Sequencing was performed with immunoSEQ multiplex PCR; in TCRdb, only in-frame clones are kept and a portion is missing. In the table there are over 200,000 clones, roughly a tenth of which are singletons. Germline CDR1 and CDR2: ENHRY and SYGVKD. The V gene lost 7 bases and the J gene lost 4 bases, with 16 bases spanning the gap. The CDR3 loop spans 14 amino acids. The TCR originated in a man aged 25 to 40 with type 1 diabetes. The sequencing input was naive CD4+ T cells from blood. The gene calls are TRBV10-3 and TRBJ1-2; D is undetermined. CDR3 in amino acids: CAITPGVLAYGYTF. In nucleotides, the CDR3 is TGTGCCATCACCCCCGGCGTATTAGCCTATGGCTACACCTTC.